This entry lists 2 T cell receptor beta chains sequenced from one sample in a study of shared clonotypes between healthy human individuals. Selected positively for CCR7 and CD45RO-negative, naive CD8 cells excluded terminally differentiated effector memory CD45RA+ cells. Data came from immunoSEQ multiplex PCR; TCRdb stores just in-frame clones and leaves some out. Counted here are about 2.1 million clones, approximately 92% occurring once; the ten biggest clones make up under 2%. The specimen sequenced was naive CD8+ T cells from PBMCs. These receptors were obtained from a man between 18 and 29 years old in good health. Some clones in this sample may be carry-over from other donors' samples.

The chain employs TRBV7-3 and TRBJ2-3; D is possibly TRBD1 (6 bases). CDR3 length: 15 residues. The germline V and J ends were trimmed by 5 bases and 2 bases, with 14 bases remaining between them. Germline CDR1 is SGHTA and CDR2 is FQGTGA. In DNA form, the CDR3 reads TGTGCCAGCAGCCCCGGGACACTTTCCACAGATACGCAGTATTTT. It codes for CASSPGTLSTDTQYF. Together with reference TRBV7-3 and TRBJ2-3, the CDR3 gives the full variable domain: GAGVSQTPSNKVTEKGKYVELRCDPISGHTALYWYRQSLGQGPEFLIYFQGTGAADDSGLPNDRFFAVRPEGSVSTLKIQRTERGDSAVYLCASSPGTLSTDTQYFGPGTRLTVL.

This chain connects TRBV19 to TRBJ2-2; D possibly matches TRBD1 or TRBD2 (6 bases each). This CDR3 comprises 18 residues. Trimming took off 6 bases at V and 4 bases at J, with 24 bases between the two ends. Germline-derived CDR1 and CDR2 are LNHDA and SQIVND (reference sequence). CDR3 in DNA: TGTGCCAGTAGCCCTAAGGGGAATGTTGGAGGGGGCACCGGGGAGCTGTTTTTT. It translates to CASSPKGNVGGGTGELFF.